This passage covers 26 T cell receptor beta chains from one sample sequenced in a study of somatic mutations in cytotoxic T cells in rheumatoid arthritis. Clones were sequenced by immunoSEQ multiplex PCR, and TCRdb holds only the in-frame ones, with some missing. The sample comprises approximately 5,300 clones, approximately 78% of which are singletons, and approximately 71% rests with the top ten. This specimen was CD8+ T cells sorted from blood, taken at a follow-up visit. These TCRs come from a man aged 40-55 years with rheumatoid arthritis.

The chain joins TRBV28 to TRBJ2-3; D is possibly TRBD1 or TRBD2 (5 bases each). CDR1 MDHEN and CDR2 SYDVKM come from the germline V gene. Between the trimmed V and J ends, which lost 6 bases and 2 bases, there was a span of 12 bases. This CDR3 spans 14 amino acids. The CDR3 sequence is CASRPEGSTDTQYF. DNA of the CDR3: TGTGCCAGCAGACCCGAGGGGTCCACAGATACGCAGTATTTT.

The CDR3, as DNA: TGTGCCAGCAGTTTCATGGGGGAGCAGTACTTC. Residues: CASSFMGEQYF. The chain employs TRBV27 and TRBJ2-7; D is unresolved. The germline V gene has CDR1 MNHEY and CDR2 SMNVEV (reference sequence). The CDR3 spans 11 residues. V dropped 3 bases and J dropped 7 bases, with 7 bases sitting between them.

This clone is a singleton in its sample. V usage is TRBV27 and J usage is TRBJ2-7; a weak D match, TRBD1 (5 bases). This CDR3 region has 15 residues. The germline V gene has CDR1 MNHEY and CDR2 SMNVEV (reference sequence). V lost 6 bases and J 0 bases, leaving 15 bases between the germline ends. The DNA for the CDR3 is TGTGCCAGCAGGGTGGGGCAGGGAAACTCCTACGAGCAGTACTTC. It codes for CASRVGQGNSYEQYF.

This sequence joins TRBV7-9 and TRBJ1-1; 8 bases are a match to TRBD1. Germline V gene data show CDR1 as SEHNR and CDR2 as FQNEAQ (reference sequence). V was pared by 5 bases and J by 4 bases, with 9 bases of the junction left unmatched. This CDR3 comprises 15 residues. CDR3 nucleotides: TGTGCCAGCAGCCCGAGGACAGGGAGGAGCACTGAAGCTTTCTTT. Translating it yields CASSPRTGRSTEAFF.

This clone was seen a single time. V gene TRBV7-2 combines with J gene TRBJ2-3; 11 nucleotides line up with TRBD2. Unmatched junction bases numbered 9, after V lost 5 bases and J lost 5 bases. Germline CDR1 reads SGHTA; CDR2 reads FQGNSA. The CDR3 is 16 residues long. The DNA of the CDR3 is TGTGCCAGCAGCGTATCAACTAGCGGGAGAGGAGATACGCAGTATTTT. Translating it yields CASSVSTSGRGDTQYF.

This clone was detected only a few times. The J gene is TRBJ2-1, the V gene TRBV27, with 7 bases aligning to TRBD1. Germline CDR1 MNHEY, CDR2 SMNVEV (reference sequence). V lost 4 bases, J lost 3 bases, and 3 bases stayed unmatched. The CDR3 is 14 residues long. The CDR3 coding sequence is TGTGCCAGCAGTTCCACAGGGGTCTACAATGAGCAGTTCTTC. This gives the protein CASSSTGVYNEQFF.

This sequence joins TRBV28 and TRBJ2-7; 12 bases agree with TRBD1. V dropped 6 bases and J dropped 6; count of bases not matched to a gene: 6. Germline CDR1 is MDHEN and CDR2 is SYDVKM. This CDR3 comprises 14 residues. CDR3 coding DNA: TGTGCCAGCAGAGGGGGGACAGGGGGCCTCGAGCAGTACTTC. It codes for CASRGGTGGLEQYF.

The CDR3 coding sequence is TGTGCCAGCAGTGAGGAGAGGGATCCCCCTCGCGAGCAGTACTTC. It codes for CASSEERDPPREQYF. The V gene is TRBV6-1, the J gene TRBJ2-7; D possibly corresponds to TRBD2 (5 bases). V shed 3 bases and J shed 6 bases, with 18 bases lying between them. From germline, CDR1 is MNHNS and CDR2 SASEGT. The CDR3 consists of 15 residues.

The rearrangement links TRBV28 to TRBJ2-7; possible D gene TRBD1, 6 bases. V was cut by 3 bases and J by 6 bases, with 15 bases left in between. Per the germline V gene, CDR1 is MDHEN and CDR2 is SYDVKM. There are 14 residues in the CDR3. The CDR3 nucleotides read TGTGCCAGCAGTTTTCCAGGGGTTTATGGCGAGCAGTACTTC. It encodes CASSFPGVYGEQYF.

About this clone itself: One end of the junction varies from germline; a read error may be responsible. The rearrangement uses TRBV2 and TRBJ2-3; 8 nucleotides line up with TRBD2. CDR3 length: 12 residues. Per the germline V gene, CDR1 is SNHLY and CDR2 is FYNNEI. The CDR3 spells CASSDEAGERHF. The CDR3 DNA sequence: TGTGCCAGCAGTGATGAAGCGGGAGAGAGGCATTTT.

J is TRBJ2-1 and V is TRBV27, with D unclear. The CDR3 extends over 14 amino acids. Germline lookup yields CDR1 MNHEY and CDR2 SMNVEV (reference sequence). Trimming cost V 5 bases and J 0 bases, with 8 bases left between them. The CDR3 DNA reads as TGTGCCAGCAGTCTTAGGAGCTCCTACAATGAGCAGTTCTTC. Protein sequence: CASSLRSSYNEQFF.

This clone was observed a handful of times. This chain connects TRBV7-6 to TRBJ2-7, with 8 bases that match TRBD1. Trimming at V came to 1 base and at J to 3 bases, leaving 8 bases not matched to a gene. This CDR3 has 16 amino acids. Germline V lookup: CDR1 SGHVS, CDR2 FNYEAQ. CDR3 residues: CASSLVVQGAVYEQYF. CDR3 nucleotides: TGTGCCAGCAGCTTAGTAGTCCAGGGGGCGGTCTACGAGCAGTACTTC.

The chain links TRBV13 to TRBJ2-4; TRBD2 is a possible D gene (5 bases). Trimming cost V 4 bases and J 1 base, with 14 bases left between them. The V gene's germline CDR1 is PRHDT and CDR2 FYEKMQ (reference sequence). The CDR3 has 16 residues. The CDR3 loop is CASSSEGRGAKNIQYF. CDR3 nucleotides: TGTGCCAGCAGCTCAGAAGGGCGCGGGGCCAAAAACATTCAGTACTTC.

The chain couples TRBV28 to TRBJ2-1; possibly TRBD1 for D (5 bases). This CDR3 is 16 amino acids long. The germline V and J ends were trimmed by 3 bases and 8 bases, with 20 bases remaining between them. In germline, CDR1 is MDHEN, CDR2 SYDVKM. The CDR3: CASSLFPQTPGYEQFF. The DNA of the CDR3 is TGTGCCAGCAGTTTGTTTCCTCAAACCCCAGGGTATGAGCAGTTCTTC.

The rearrangement uses TRBV4-1 and TRBJ2-1; the match to TRBD2 covers 10 bases. With 5 bases clipped from V and 3 bases from J, the junction kept 4 bases outside the gene matches. The CDR3 runs to 15 residues. Germline V gene sequence: CDR1 MGHRA, CDR2 YSYEKL. CDR3 loop: CASSDRLAGYNEQFF. CDR3 in DNA: TGCGCCAGCAGCGACAGACTAGCGGGCTACAATGAGCAGTTCTTC.

V and J are TRBV27 and TRBJ1-1, with 9 bases lining up with TRBD1. Germline CDR1 MNHEY, CDR2 SMNVEV (reference sequence). With 4 bases clipped from V and 8 bases from J, the junction kept 5 bases outside the gene matches. The CDR3 covers 13 residues. The CDR3: CASSWTGAAEAFF. The CDR3 coding sequence is TGTGCCAGCAGTTGGACAGGGGCGGCAGAAGCTTTCTTT.

The chain employs TRBV7-9 and TRBJ1-4, with D perhaps TRBD1 (5 bases). Germline V CDR1 and CDR2: SEHNR, FQNEAQ (reference sequence). V lost 5 bases and J 4 bases, leaving 17 bases between the germline ends. The CDR3 consists of 16 residues. CDR3 protein: CASSPPGGYINEKLFF. CDR3 bases: TGTGCCAGCAGCCCACCGGGGGGGTACATTAATGAAAAACTGTTTTTT.

This clone is labeled as medium-sized. This rearrangement joins TRBV6-5 to TRBJ2-3; 7 positions match TRBD2. CDR1 and CDR2 (germline): MNHEY, SVGAGI. Trimming removed 6 bases from V and 14 bases from J; junction bases left unmatched: 11. This CDR3 has 12 residues. CDR3 in amino acids: CASRFRTSQAYF. CDR3 nucleotides: TGTGCCAGCAGGTTCAGGACTAGTCAGGCGTATTTT.

This clone was picked up one time. The gene calls are TRBV25-1 and TRBJ2-7, with 13 bases that match TRBD2. The CDR3 covers 14 residues. Germline V CDR1 and CDR2: MGHDK, SYGVNS. The V gene end was trimmed by 11 bases and the J gene end by 5 bases; junction bases not matched to a gene: 9. The CDR3 nucleotides are TGTGCCGTTGGACTAGCGGGAGTCTTCCACGAGCAGTACTTC. Protein product: CAVGLAGVFHEQYF.

The chain employs TRBV25-1 and TRBJ2-5; 12 nucleotides match TRBD1. Looked up from germline, CDR1 is MGHDK and CDR2 is SYGVNS. The CDR3 is 16 residues long. The V segment lost 4 bases and the J segment 4 bases; nucleotides outside the gene matches: 7. The CDR3, as DNA: TGTGCCAGCAGTGCCCGGGACAGGGGGCTGGGAGAGACCCAGTACTTC. This sequence encodes CASSARDRGLGETQYF.

This sequence joins TRBV13 and TRBJ2-7; D could derive from TRBD1 or TRBD2 (7 bases each). CDR3 length: 16 residues. CDR1 PRHDT and CDR2 FYEKMQ come from the germline V gene (reference sequence). Trimming left V 5 bases short and J 6 bases short, with 23 bases between. In DNA, the CDR3 is TGTGCCAGCAGCGAAAAAGCGGGACAGTTTCCCCTCGAGCAGTACTTC. Its translation: CASSEKAGQFPLEQYF.

This clone has a single count. The V and J genes are TRBV7-8 and TRBJ1-1, with no clear D. The germline gives CDR1 SGHVS, CDR2 FQNEAQ. The germline V and J ends were trimmed by 4 bases and 0 bases, with 21 bases remaining between them. The length of the CDR3 is 18 residues. CDR3 residues: CASSSNYELSTVNTEAFF. The DNA of the CDR3 is TGTGCCAGCAGCTCCAACTACGAGCTCTCGACTGTGAACACTGAAGCTTTCTTT.

The chain combines TRBV7-8 with TRBJ2-1; a possible D gene is TRBD2 (5 bases). This CDR3 has 13 residues. Trimming pared 9 bases from V and 3 bases from J, leaving 12 bases between. Germline loops: CDR1 SGHVS, CDR2 FQNEAQ. The CDR3, as DNA: TGTGCCAGTACCGCGGGCCTCTACAATGAGCAGTTCTTC. Translated: CASTAGLYNEQFF.

The chain is built from TRBV19 and TRBJ2-1; 8 bases fit TRBD2. CDR1 is LNHDA, CDR2 SQIVND, per germline (reference sequence). This CDR3 contains 16 residues. J lost 7 bases, V lost 5 bases, and 13 bases had no gene match. The CDR3 region is CASSLTPRTSRNEQFF. In nucleotides, the CDR3 is TGTGCCAGTAGTCTAACCCCCCGGACTAGCAGAAATGAGCAGTTCTTC.

The V and J genes are TRBV4-3 and TRBJ2-3; D possibly corresponds to TRBD2 (6 bases). The CDR3 has 13 residues. V was shortened by 1 base and J by 9 bases, with 11 bases between the two germline ends. Germline V CDR1 and CDR2: LGHNA, YSLEER. CDR3 amino acids: CASSQGGGDTQYF. CDR3 coding DNA: TGCGCCAGCAGCCAAGGTGGAGGGGACACGCAGTATTTT.

Worth noting for this clone: This same CDR3 is encoded by further DNA sequences in the sample. The chain is built from TRBV27 and TRBJ1-5; no clear D gene. This CDR3 has 12 residues. Germline lookup yields CDR1 MNHEY and CDR2 SMNVEV (reference sequence). V was trimmed by 2 bases and J by 6 bases, leaving 5 bases between them. The CDR3 DNA sequence: TGTGCCAGCAGTTTAACTGGTCAGCCCCAGCATTTT. It yields the protein CASSLTGQPQHF.